This T cell receptor beta chain was observed in a study of cytomegalovirus exposure and HLA in healthy donors. Study overall: In a previous analysis, more than 90 million unique TCR beta sequences were found from about 179 million T cells.

PCR was performed using 60 Vbeta and 13 Jbeta primers. Only in-frame clones appear in the TCRdb table, and some are missing; sequencing was by immunoSEQ multiplex PCR. The sample holds under 200,000 clones, just under 80% seen once. Germline CDR1 is SGHRS and CDR2 is YFSETQ. Trimming took 4 bases from V and 5 from J; bases not matched to a gene: 9. The CDR3 is 15 amino acids. This clone has only a few counts. The TCR sequence derives from a man aged 30 to 39 in good health and CMV-seronegative. The sample consisted of PBMCs. The chain joins TRBV5-1 to TRBJ2-5; 9 bases match TRBD2. As DNA, the CDR3 is TGCGCCAGCAGCCCGTATAGCGGGAGAACGGAGACCCAGTACTTC. This encodes CASSPYSGRTETQYF.